Following are 12 T cell receptor beta chains from one sample sequenced in a study of blood T cell repertoires in COVID-19. Some clones are missing from TCRdb's copy, which holds only in-frame ones; the method was immunoSEQ multiplex PCR. This sample has approximately 230,000 clones, with around nine tenths found just once. Sequenced input: PBMCs or T cells enriched from blood (not recorded which). Receptor source: a woman between 45 and 60 years old with acute COVID-19.

In this sample, this clone turned up once. The chain couples TRBV5-1 to TRBJ1-2, with D hard to call. Trimming took off 5 bases at V and 4 bases at J, with 12 bases between the two ends. Germline lookup yields CDR1 SGHRS and CDR2 YFSETQ. CDR3 size: 13 residues. The CDR3 is CASSSMSGYGYTF. The DNA for the CDR3 is TGCGCCAGCAGTAGCATGAGTGGCTATGGCTACACCTTC.

The chain couples TRBV3-1 (or the pseudogene TRBV3-2) to TRBJ2-1, with D possibly being TRBD2 (6 bases). This CDR3 has 14 residues. V lost 4 bases and J 9 bases, leaving 16 bases between the germline ends. In germline, CDR1 is LGHDT, CDR2 YNNKEL (reference sequence). CDR3 sequence: CASSLGLPSGEQFF. CDR3 nucleotides: TGTGCCAGCAGCCTGGGACTCCCCAGTGGTGAGCAGTTCTTC.

The rearrangement uses TRBV9 and TRBJ2-3; D might be TRBD2 (6 bases). The CDR3 extends over 11 amino acids. V gave up 4 bases and J gave up 6 bases, with 6 bases separating them. Germline CDR1 is SGDLS and CDR2 is YYNGEE. The CDR3 loop reads CASSRGDTQYF. Here the CDR3 DNA reads TGTGCCAGCAGCCGGGGGGATACGCAGTATTTT.

The chain uses TRBV7-3 and TRBJ2-2; 7 nucleotides align to TRBD1. The CDR3 is made up of 15 amino acids. Germline loops: CDR1 SGHTA, CDR2 FQGTGA. Losses at the gene ends were 3 bases for V and 4 bases for J; bases not matched to a gene: 5. The CDR3 region is CASSFLGQPTGELFF. The CDR3 DNA reads as TGTGCCAGCAGCTTTCTGGGACAGCCCACCGGGGAGCTGTTTTTT.

The chain joins TRBV30 to TRBJ1-4; D is ambiguous. V was shortened by 4 bases and J by 10 bases, with 13 bases between the two germline ends. CDR1 is GTSNPN, CDR2 SVGIG, per germline (reference sequence). This CDR3 has 12 residues. For the CDR3, the DNA is TGTGCCTGGATTGGCACTTCGGGAAAACTGTTTTTT. As protein: CAWIGTSGKLFF.

The chain combines TRBV6-5 with TRBJ1-1; 10 positions agree with TRBD1. Per the germline V gene, CDR1 is MNHEY and CDR2 is SVGAGI. J lost 4 bases, V lost 0 bases, and 2 bases had no gene match. The CDR3 is 15 residues long. The CDR3 loop is CASSYSGTGATEAFF. CDR3 DNA sequence: TGTGCCAGCAGTTACTCGGGGACAGGGGCCACTGAAGCTTTCTTT.

The J gene is TRBJ2-7, the V gene TRBV5-8, with D maybe TRBD1 (6 bases). The CDR3 has 15 amino acids. The V end was cut by 4 bases, the J end by 0 bases, with 14 bases between. CDR1 and CDR2 from the germline V gene are SGHTS and YDEGEE. CDR3 amino acids: CASSLGTPISYEQYF. In DNA form, the CDR3 reads TGTGCCAGCAGCCTCGGGACACCAATCTCCTACGAGCAGTACTTC. The variable domain in full, completed from reference TRBV5-8 and TRBJ2-7, reads EAGVTQSPTHLIKTRGQQATLRCSPISGHTSVYWYQQALGLGLQFLLWYDEGEERNRGNFPPRFSGRQFPNYSSELNVNALELEDSALYLCASSLGTPISYEQYFGPGTRLTVT.

The genes are TRBV7-9 and TRBJ2-7, with 14 bases identical to TRBD2. This CDR3 region has 17 residues. V was pared by 5 bases and J by 6 bases, with 12 bases of the junction left unmatched. Germline V gives CDR1 SEHNR, CDR2 FQNEAQ (reference sequence). CDR3 coding DNA: TGTGCCAGCAGCCCGGGGGTGGGACTAGCGGGAGTATCCGAGCAGTACTTC. This gives the protein CASSPGVGLAGVSEQYF.

The chain has TRBV28 and TRBJ2-7, with 8 bases matching TRBD2. CDR3 size: 15 residues. V was pared by 4 bases and J by 0 bases, with 5 bases of the junction left unmatched. Germline values: CDR1 MDHEN, CDR2 SYDVKM. The CDR3 region is CASSSTGGASYEQYF. The CDR3 bases are TGTGCCAGCAGTTCGACGGGGGGGGCCTCCTACGAGCAGTACTTC.

This chain uses TRBV19 with TRBJ2-7, with 13 bases that match TRBD2. Germline loops: CDR1 LNHDA, CDR2 SQIVND (reference sequence). CDR3 length: 17 residues. Unmatched junction bases numbered 7, after V lost 1 base and J lost 4 bases. CDR3: CASSIVMTSGRTYEQYF. DNA of the CDR3: TGTGCCAGTAGTATAGTAATGACTAGCGGGAGGACATACGAGCAGTACTTC.

This clone came up a few times. This rearrangement joins TRBV27 to TRBJ1-2; 9 positions agree with TRBD1. CDR1 and CDR2 (germline): MNHEY, SMNVEV (reference sequence). V gave up 6 bases and J gave up 7 bases; unmatched junction bases: 6. This CDR3 comprises 13 residues. Written as DNA, the CDR3 is TGTGCCAGCAGGGCACAGGGGGCAGGTGGCTACACCTTC. Residues: CASRAQGAGGYTF.

The rearrangement links TRBV6-6 to TRBJ1-3, with 8 bases lining up with TRBD1. The CDR3 length is 16 residues. Trimming at V came to 5 bases and at J to 0 bases, leaving 6 bases not matched to a gene. The germline V gene has CDR1 MNHNY and CDR2 SVGAGI (reference sequence). DNA of the CDR3: TGTGCCAGCAGTACGACAGGGGCCCTCTCTGGAAACACCATATATTTT. It is translated as CASSTTGALSGNTIYF.